Listed below are T cell receptor beta chains from one sample, sequenced in a study of T cell changes during pregnancy in multiple sclerosis. This table comes from immunoSEQ multiplex PCR, and its TCRdb copy is limited to in-frame clones, with some not included. The sample holds tens of thousands of clones, 70% to 90% seen once. The input for sequencing was CD4+ T cells from peripheral blood mononuclear cells, taken in the first trimester of pregnancy. All receptors derive from a female donor with multiple sclerosis, enrolled in a pregnancy study. The CDR3 runs from the conserved cysteine through the conserved F or W. D genes are given only for firm matches. For some rows the clone size is stated as once, few or many, or as a class when expanded; others skip it.

J gene,D gene,V gene,clone size,CDR3 DNA,CDR3 protein
TRBJ2-1,TRBD2,TRBV2,once,TGTGCCAGCAAGACTAGCGGGGTTGAGCAGTTCTTC,CASKTSGVEQFF
TRBJ2-5,-,TRBV5-1,-,TGCGCCAGCAGCTTGGGTCTCGGGGGCCAAGAGACCCAGTACTTC,CASSLGLGGQETQYF
TRBJ2-1,TRBD2,TRBV2,-,TGTGCCAGCAGTGAAGCGGCCCTAGCGGGAGTCAATGAGCAGTTCTTC,CASSEAALAGVNEQFF
TRBJ2-3,TRBD2,TRBV7-9,-,TGTGCCAGCAGCCCCGGGCTAGCGGGAGTAGGAGATACGCAGTATTTT,CASSPGLAGVGDTQYF
TRBJ1-2,-,TRBV19,few,TGTGCCAGTAGTATAGTTTCAGCTAACTATGGCTACACCTTC,CASSIVSANYGYTF
TRBJ2-7,TRBD2,TRBV2,-,TGTGCCAGCACGAGGACTAGCGGATACGAGCAGTACTTC,CASTRTSGYEQYF
TRBJ2-1,-,TRBV6-6,-,TGTGCCAGCAGTACCGGACAGCGGAATGAGCAGTTCTTC,CASSTGQRNEQFF
TRBJ2-1,TRBD2,TRBV5-1,-,TGCGCCAGCAGCTTGGCGTCGGGAGGGCCTAATGAGCAGTTCTTC,CASSLASGGPNEQFF
TRBJ1-1,TRBD1,TRBV9,-,TGTGCCAGCAGCGCTTACAGGGGAACAAACACTGAAGCTTTCTTT,CASSAYRGTNTEAFF
TRBJ1-2,TRBD1,TRBV2,once,TGTGCCAGCAAGGGGACAGCATACTATGGCTACACCTTC,CASKGTAYYGYTF
TRBJ2-1,TRBD2,TRBV7-2,-,TGTGCCAGCAGCAAGGAAGCGGGAGGGCCCAGCAATGAGCAGTTCTTC,CASSKEAGGPSNEQFF
TRBJ2-1,TRBD1,TRBV7-6,-,TGTGCCAGCAGCGGACCCGGGACAGGGCGTTCGCATGAGCAGTTCTTC,CASSGPGTGRSHEQFF
TRBJ2-5,-,TRBV7-3,once,TGTGCCAGCAGCCCGTTTGGGACACTCGAGTACCAAGAGACCCAGTACTTC,CASSPFGTLEYQETQYF
TRBJ2-1,-,TRBV9,-,TGTGCCAGCAGCGTAGCGACCCAGGCATACAATGAGCAGTTCTTC,CASSVATQAYNEQFF
TRBJ2-1,TRBD1,TRBV19,-,TGTGCCAGTAGTAGGTTCGGGGACAGGGCAACCTACAATGAGCAGTTCTTC,CASSRFGDRATYNEQFF
TRBJ1-5,-,TRBV19,-,TGTGCCAGTAGTATAGTGGGGGCCGGAGCCCAGCATTTT,CASSIVGAGAQHF
TRBJ2-1,TRBD1,TRBV19,-,TGTGCCAGTAGTATGCCGGGACAGGGGGCCCACAATGAGCAGTTCTTC,CASSMPGQGAHNEQFF
TRBJ2-3,TRBD2,TRBV5-1,-,TGCGCCAGCAGCTTGGGTGGCGCGGGAGGCTCCACAGATACGCAGTATTTT,CASSLGGAGGSTDTQYF
TRBJ2-7,-,TRBV5-1,-,TGCGCCAGCAGCTTGGCTCTAGGGCAGGGCATAACCTACGAGCAGTACTTC,CASSLALGQGITYEQYF
TRBJ2-1,TRBD2,TRBV9,-,TGTGCCAGCAGCCCCCGACTAGCGGGATACAATGAGCAGTTCTTC,CASSPRLAGYNEQFF
TRBJ1-1,TRBD1,TRBV29-1,-,TGCAGCGGAGGACAGGTGAGCGGTGAAGCTTTCTTT,CSGGQVSGEAFF
TRBJ1-5,-,TRBV7-2,-,TGTGCCAGCAGTCAAGACAGTAGCAATCAGCCCCAGCATTTT,CASSQDSSNQPQHF
TRBJ1-2,-,TRBV5-4,-,TGTGCCAGCAGCTTGGCGCTGAACCTTCCGGGTGGCTACACCTTC,CASSLALNLPGGYTF
TRBJ2-3,TRBD2,TRBV30,-,TGTGCCTGGAGTTGGGCTAGCGGGATGTACGCTACGCAGTATTTT,CAWSWASGMYATQYF
TRBJ2-7,TRBD1,TRBV28,-,TGTGCCAGCAGTTTAACAGGGGCCCGGGTGAGGGGGGAGCAGTACTTC,CASSLTGARVRGEQYF
TRBJ1-5,TRBD1,TRBV2,-,TGTGCCAGCAGAGGGACAGGGACTAGCAATCAGCCCCAGCATTTT,CASRGTGTSNQPQHF
TRBJ1-5,-,TRBV7-2,-,TGTGCCAGCAGCTTAGTTTCGGAGCAGCCCCAGCATTTT,CASSLVSEQPQHF
TRBJ2-3,-,TRBV19,-,TGTGCCAGTCGAGGGACGGGGACTAGCACAGATACGCAGTATTTT,CASRGTGTSTDTQYF
TRBJ2-3,TRBD1,TRBV29-1,-,TGCAGCGCCCGGACAGGCTTCGATACGCAGTATTTT,CSARTGFDTQYF
TRBJ2-3,-,TRBV10-3,-,TGTGCCATCGACCAGGGTACGCCGGATACGCAGTATTTT,CAIDQGTPDTQYF
TRBJ1-2,-,TRBV7-9,-,TGTGCCAGCAGCTTAGACAGGGTTGGAGATGGCTACACCTTC,CASSLDRVGDGYTF
TRBJ1-2,TRBD1,TRBV5-1,-,TGCGCCAGCAGCTTCGGGACAGGGGGACTAGGCTATGGCTACACCTTC,CASSFGTGGLGYGYTF
TRBJ2-3,TRBD2,TRBV5-1,-,TGCGCCAGCAGCCCACGGACTAGCGGCACAGATACGCAGTATTTT,CASSPRTSGTDTQYF
TRBJ2-5,-,TRBV6-5,-,TGTGCCAGCAGTTACTCTTCATATGACGGGGAGACCCAGTACTTC,CASSYSSYDGETQYF
TRBJ1-5,-,TRBV4-2,-,TGTGCCAACAGCCAAGACGGTCAGCCCCAGCATTTT,CANSQDGQPQHF
TRBJ2-1,-,TRBV5-4,-,TGTGCCACCCGGAATGGAGGGACCTACAATGAGCAGTTCTTC,CATRNGGTYNEQFF
TRBJ1-1,-,TRBV7-2,-,TGTGCCAGCAGCCGGCAACAATCCGGGGGATCAGAAGCTTTCTTT,CASSRQQSGGSEAFF
TRBJ1-2,TRBD1,TRBV5-6,-,TGTGCCAGCAGCAAACAGGGGGCTGGGTATGGCTACACCTTC,CASSKQGAGYGYTF
TRBJ2-7,TRBD2,TRBV4-3,-,TGCGCCAGCAGCCTGGGGACTAGCGGGGGCGAGCAGTACTTC,CASSLGTSGGEQYF
TRBJ2-1,TRBD1,TRBV9,-,TGTGCCAGCAGCGTGGGACAGGGCTTGAACAATGAGCAGTTCTTC,CASSVGQGLNNEQFF
TRBJ2-7,-,TRBV18,-,TGTGCCAGCTCAAGGAAAGGGACTGCCAGCTCCTACGAGCAGTACTTC,CASSRKGTASSYEQYF
TRBJ2-5,-,TRBV15,few,TGTGCCACCAGCAGGGTTCTAGGCGGAGCACAAGAGACCCAGTACTTC,CATSRVLGGAQETQYF
TRBJ2-1,TRBD2,TRBV19,-,TGTGCCAGTACCGTTAGCGGGGACACTTACAATGAGCAGTTCTTC,CASTVSGDTYNEQFF
TRBJ2-2,-,TRBV18,-,TGTGCCAGCTCACCACGGGGCAGGGGTGACACCGGGGAGCTGTTTTTT,CASSPRGRGDTGELFF
TRBJ2-3,TRBD1,TRBV5-1,once,TGCGCCAGCCAAATCCAGGGGGCGGGCACAGATACGCAGTATTTT,CASQIQGAGTDTQYF
TRBJ1-5,-,TRBV19,few,TGTGCCAGTAGTATAGCCAGGGTGAGCAATCAGCCCCAGCATTTT,CASSIARVSNQPQHF
TRBJ2-7,-,TRBV5-1,-,TGCGCCAGCAGCTTTACGGGGTCTAGCTCCTACGAGCAGTACTTC,CASSFTGSSSYEQYF
TRBJ2-1,-,TRBV10-3,-,TGTGCCATCAGTGATTTTGCGGCCTCCTACAATGAGCAGTTCTTC,CAISDFAASYNEQFF
TRBJ2-7,TRBD1,TRBV6-6,-,TGTGCCACCGGGACAGCGTGGGGGCAGTACTTC,CATGTAWGQYF
TRBJ2-2,-,TRBV7-9,-,TGTGCCAGCAGTCGTGTGGGGGCCGGAACCGGGGAGCTGTTTTTT,CASSRVGAGTGELFF
TRBJ1-2,-,TRBV9,-,TGTGCCAGCAGCGGTGCGGGCCTCACCTTTGGCTACACCTTC,CASSGAGLTFGYTF
TRBJ2-7,-,TRBV29-1,once,TGCAGCGTTCTAGACAGTCTAGTCTACGAGCAGTACTTC,CSVLDSLVYEQYF
TRBJ2-2,TRBD2,TRBV5-4,-,TGTGCCAGCAGACGAGCGGGAGGGCTTACCGGGGAGCTGTTTTTT,CASRRAGGLTGELFF